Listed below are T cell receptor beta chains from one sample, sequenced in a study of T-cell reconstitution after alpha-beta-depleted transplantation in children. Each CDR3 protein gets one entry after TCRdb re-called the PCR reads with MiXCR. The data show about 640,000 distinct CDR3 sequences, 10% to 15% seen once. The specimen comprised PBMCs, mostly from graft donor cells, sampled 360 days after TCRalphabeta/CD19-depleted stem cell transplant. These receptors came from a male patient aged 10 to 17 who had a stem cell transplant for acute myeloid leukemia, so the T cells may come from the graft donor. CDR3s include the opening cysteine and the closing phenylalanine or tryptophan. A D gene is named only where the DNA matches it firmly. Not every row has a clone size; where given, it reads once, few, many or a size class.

DNA: TGTGCCAGCAGCTTGACGGACAGGGCGTTGAACACTGAAGCTTTCTTT
CDR3: CASSLTDRALNTEAFF
V: TRBV7-9
J: TRBJ1-1
size: few
D: TRBD1

DNA: TGTGCCAGCCTCAGGGGCCTGAGGGGACTAGCGGGGGTCTACGAGCAGTACTTC
CDR3: CASLRGLRGLAGVYEQYF
V: TRBV28
J: TRBJ2-7
size: few
D: TRBD2

DNA: TGTGCCAGCAGCCAGACAGGGTGGCCGCTGAACGAGCAGTACTTC
CDR3: CASSQTGWPLNEQYF
V: TRBV14
J: TRBJ2-7
size: .
D: TRBD1

DNA: TGCAGCGTTGAGAGGACTAGCGGGGACTACGAGCAGTACTTC
CDR3: CSVERTSGDYEQYF
V: TRBV29-1
J: TRBJ2-7
size: .
D: TRBD2

DNA: TGTGCCAGCATTTTGACTCCGGGACAGGAAAATGGCTACACCTTC
CDR3: CASILTPGQENGYTF
V: TRBV2
J: TRBJ1-2
size: many
D: TRBD1

DNA: TGCAGTGCGCCAGGGGTTAGGACCCAGTACTTC
CDR3: CSAPGVRTQYF
V: TRBV20-1
J: TRBJ2-5
size: .
D: .

DNA: TGTGCCAGCAGTGCCCATCCGGATGCAGATACGCAGTATTTT
CDR3: CASSAHPDADTQYF
V: TRBV25-1
J: TRBJ2-3
size: many
D: .

DNA: TGCAGCGTTGACTCGGTTAGCGGGACAGGGAACGAGCAGTACTTC
CDR3: CSVDSVSGTGNEQYF
V: TRBV29-1
J: TRBJ2-7
size: few
D: .

DNA: TGCGCCAGCAGTCAACCCTCCTATAGCAATCAGCCCCAGCATTTT
CDR3: CASSQPSYSNQPQHF
V: TRBV10-2
J: TRBJ1-5
size: many
D: .

DNA: TGCAGTGCTAGCTATATGAGGGTGGCCTACGAGCAGTACTTC
CDR3: CSASYMRVAYEQYF
V: TRBV20-1
J: TRBJ2-7
size: few
D: .

DNA: TGTGCCAGCAGCTTAGTTGACGGGGCGACCCAGTACTTC
CDR3: CASSLVDGATQYF
V: TRBV7-9
J: TRBJ2-5
size: few
D: .